The present T cell receptor (beta chain) was sequenced within a study of low-dose radiotherapy and immunotherapy resistance in tumors. Looking at the study overall: Patients were on oral aspirin 300 mg taken daily for four cycles from cycle 1 day 1.

CDR3 length: 15 amino acids. The germline gives CDR1 KGHDR, CDR2 SFDVKD. Trimming took off 12 bases at V and 1 base at J, with 15 bases between the two ends. Covering alpha and beta chains, TRAV- and TRBV-specific primers were used for the first-strand cDNA. Over 20 PCR cycles, TCRs were amplified from a constant-region primer and V-primer adapter. TCRdb used MiXCR to reprocess the reads, holding one entry per CDR3 protein. The data show about 60,000 distinct CDR3 sequences, 25% seen once. Time point in this sample: before trial treatment. The treatment that donors received included nivolumab, ipilimumab, aspirin, low-dose cyclophosphamide and low-dose radiotherapy. Patients qualified if they had advanced solid tumors that lacked tumor-infiltrating lymphocytes.

This TCR came from a male donor with prostate cancer. V gene TRBV24-1 combines with J gene TRBJ2-6; D possibly matches TRBD1 or TRBD2 (5 bases each). This specimen was PBMCs, taken before treatment. CDR3: CAVLPGGSGANVLTF. As DNA, the CDR3 is TGTGCCGTTCTCCCTGGGGGTTCTGGGGCCAACGTCCTGACTTTC.